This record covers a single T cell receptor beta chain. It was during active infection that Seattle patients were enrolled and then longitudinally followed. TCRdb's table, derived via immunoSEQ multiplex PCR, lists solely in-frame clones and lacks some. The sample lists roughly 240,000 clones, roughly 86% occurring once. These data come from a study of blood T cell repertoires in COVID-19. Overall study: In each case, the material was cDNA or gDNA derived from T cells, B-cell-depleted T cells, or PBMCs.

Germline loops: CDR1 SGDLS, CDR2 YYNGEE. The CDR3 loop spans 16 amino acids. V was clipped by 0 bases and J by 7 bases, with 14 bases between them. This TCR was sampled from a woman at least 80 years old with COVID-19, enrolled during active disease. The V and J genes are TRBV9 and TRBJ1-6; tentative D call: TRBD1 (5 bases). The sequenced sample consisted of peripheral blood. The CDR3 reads CASSVDNGGTNSPLHF. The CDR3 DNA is TGTGCCAGCAGCGTAGACAATGGCGGGACGAATTCACCCCTCCACTTT.